Below, 32 T cell receptor beta chains from the same sample are listed, as sequenced in a study of control samples from healthy donors and cancer patients. TCRdb's table, derived via immunoSEQ multiplex PCR, lists solely in-frame clones and lacks some. The table lists some 70,000 clones, 83% of them singletons, with 15% to 18% in the top ten. Sequenced material: blood. The source is a man aged 60 to 75 in good health.

This clone came up a few times. V gene TRBV5-4 combines with J gene TRBJ2-3, with D unclear. The CDR3 covers 15 residues. V dropped 4 bases and J dropped 5 bases, with 17 bases sitting between them. Germline CDR1 and CDR2: SGHNT and YYREEE (reference sequence). The CDR3 sequence: CASSLDPTGVDTQYF. The CDR3 bases are TGTGCCAGCAGCCTAGATCCTACTGGGGTAGATACGCAGTATTTT. The entire variable domain, with the rest obtained from reference TRBV5-4 and TRBJ2-3, is as follows: ETGVTQSPTHLIKTRGQQVTLRCSSQSGHNTVSWYQQALGQGPQFIFQYYREEENGRGNFPPRFSGLQFPNYSSELNVNALELDDSALYLCASSLDPTGVDTQYFGPGTRLTVL.

The chain has TRBV11-2 and TRBJ1-2; the match to TRBD1 covers 9 bases. With 5 bases clipped from V and 5 bases from J, the junction kept 12 bases outside the gene matches. There are 16 residues in the CDR3. Germline values: CDR1 SGHAT, CDR2 FQNNGV. The CDR3 sequence is CASSGRDREGGYGYTF. The DNA for the CDR3 is TGTGCCAGCAGCGGAAGGGACAGGGAGGGAGGGTATGGCTACACCTTC.

The rearrangement joins TRBV5-6 to TRBJ1-2; D unclear. There are 13 residues in the CDR3. From germline, CDR1 is SGHDT and CDR2 YYEEEE. The V end lost 0 bases, the J end lost 8 bases, and 11 bases lay between the germline ends. The DNA for the CDR3 is TGTGCCAGCAGCTTGGTACGGTCGGGAGGCTACACCTTC. Translation: CASSLVRSGGYTF.

This chain connects TRBV6-5 to TRBJ1-2, with 7 bases fitting TRBD1. This CDR3 has 13 residues. V shed 8 bases, J shed 4 bases, and the junction held 7 bases outside the gene matches. The germline V gene encodes CDR1 MNHEY and CDR2 SVGAGI. CDR3 loop: CASRQGEPYGYTF. The CDR3 DNA follows: TGTGCCAGCCGACAGGGTGAACCCTATGGCTACACCTTC.

The chain uses TRBV29-1 and TRBJ1-1; TRBD1 agrees at 9 bases. The CDR3 is made up of 16 amino acids. From germline, CDR1 is SQVTM and CDR2 ANQGSEA. The V segment lost 0 bases and the J segment 3 bases; nucleotides outside the gene matches: 8. The CDR3 DNA follows: TGCAGCGTTGAAGAGTGGGACAGGGAAAGGGACACTGAAGCTTTCTTT. Encoded protein: CSVEEWDRERDTEAFF.

The chain employs TRBV6-1 and TRBJ1-2; no clear D. The CDR3 has 15 amino acids. CDR1 is MNHNS and CDR2 is SASEGT in the germline V gene. Trimming took off 1 base at V and 5 bases at J, with 14 bases between the two ends. The CDR3 loop reads CASSEGAGGPYGYTF. Written as DNA, the CDR3 is TGTGCCAGCAGTGAAGGGGCAGGTGGTCCGTATGGCTACACCTTC.

This chain connects TRBV15 to TRBJ1-4; D call uncertain. Looked up from germline, CDR1 is LNHNV and CDR2 is YYDKDF (reference sequence). V was pared by 5 bases and J by 8 bases, with 21 bases between. The CDR3 is made up of 16 amino acids. CDR3 nucleotides: TGTGCCACCAGCCAAAAACGGGGTTCGGTGGGAGAAAAACTGTTTTTT. This codes for CATSQKRGSVGEKLFF.

The genes are TRBV9 and TRBJ2-1, with TRBD1 identical over 11 bases. From germline, CDR1 is SGDLS and CDR2 YYNGEE. The V segment lost 3 bases and the J segment 7 bases; nucleotides outside the gene matches: 12. The CDR3 extends over 17 amino acids. The chain's CDR3 is CASSAGTGGSRSNEQFF. CDR3 sequence (DNA): TGTGCCAGCAGCGCAGGGACAGGGGGGTCTCGTAGTAATGAGCAGTTCTTC.

V gene TRBV19 combines with J gene TRBJ2-1; 11 nucleotides line up with TRBD2. This CDR3 has 17 amino acids. The germline gives CDR1 LNHDA, CDR2 SQIVND (reference sequence). With 7 bases clipped from V and 2 bases from J, the junction kept 10 bases outside the gene matches. CDR3 sequence reads: CASTSPKGLAAYNEQFF. CDR3 DNA sequence: TGTGCCAGTACCTCACCCAAGGGACTAGCGGCCTACAATGAGCAGTTCTTC.

The chain couples TRBV30 to TRBJ2-1; 11 nucleotides agree with TRBD2. The trim removed 6 bases at V and 3 bases at J, leaving 1 base unmatched. The CDR3 length is 13 residues. Germline V gene data show CDR1 as GTSNPN and CDR2 as SVGIG (reference sequence). In DNA, the CDR3 is TGTGCCTGCGGGACTAGCGGCTACAATGAGCAGTTCTTC. The encoded protein is CACGTSGYNEQFF.

This clone was observed a single time. Here the CDR3 reads CASSRTGISYEQYF. The CDR3 bases are TGTGCCAGCAGCCGGACAGGGATCTCCTACGAGCAGTACTTC. The rearrangement joins TRBV28 to TRBJ2-7; 8 bases agree with TRBD1. CDR3 length: 14 amino acids. Trimming cost V 6 bases and J 0 bases; bases outside gene matches: 4. Germline V CDR1 and CDR2: MDHEN, SYDVKM. The full variable domain, completed using reference TRBV28 and TRBJ2-7, is DVKVTQSSRYLVKRTGEKVFLECVQDMDHENMFWYRQDPGLGLRLIYFSYDVKMKEKGDIPEGYSVSREKKERFSLILESASTNQTSMYLCASSRTGISYEQYFGPGTRLTVT.

V is TRBV28 and J is TRBJ2-2, with 7 bases identical to TRBD2. Looked up from germline, CDR1 is MDHEN and CDR2 is SYDVKM. The CDR3 covers 15 residues. V dropped 3 bases and J dropped 6; count of bases not matched to a gene: 7. CDR3 DNA: TGTGCCAGCAGTTTCTCGGGCGGGAGCGCCGGGGAGCTGTTTTTT. Residues: CASSFSGGSAGELFF.

This clone is a singleton in its sample. The rearrangement uses TRBV30 and TRBJ2-5, with 9 bases aligning to TRBD1. The CDR3 contains 13 residues. The V and J ends lost 1 base and 7 bases, in that order; junction bases with no gene match: 4. Per the germline V gene, CDR1 is GTSNPN and CDR2 is SVGIG (reference sequence). CDR3 residues: CAWSAGQGGTQYF. The CDR3 nucleotides read TGTGCCTGGAGTGCGGGACAGGGCGGGACCCAGTACTTC.

This clone was observed a handful of times. The rearrangement links TRBV6-5 to TRBJ1-4; a possible D gene is TRBD1 (5 bases). This CDR3 contains 13 residues. Trimming pared 6 bases from V and 4 bases from J, leaving 9 bases between. Germline V lookup: CDR1 MNHEY, CDR2 SVGAGI. The CDR3 spells CASSDRSNEKLFF. The CDR3 nucleotides are TGTGCCAGCAGCGACAGAAGTAATGAAAAACTGTTTTTT.

J is TRBJ1-4 and V is TRBV2, with a possible D match to TRBD1 (6 bases). The V gene's germline CDR1 is SNHLY and CDR2 FYNNEI. V was trimmed by 6 bases and J by 6 bases, leaving 14 bases between them. The CDR3 spans 14 residues. CDR3 nucleotides: TGTGCCAGCAGGGGACCGGGGGCGGATGAAAAACTGTTTTTT. Protein product: CASRGPGADEKLFF. The full variable domain, its missing parts supplied by reference TRBV2 and TRBJ1-4, is EPEVTQTPSHQVTQMGQEVILRCVPISNHLYFYWYRQILGQKVEFLVSFYNNEISEKSEIFDDQFSVERPDGSNFTLKIRSTKLEDSAMYFCASRGPGADEKLFFGSGTQLSVL.

This clone occurred many times. The V and J genes are TRBV4-1 and TRBJ2-3, with D maybe TRBD2 (6 bases). The CDR3 runs 16 residues. The V end was cut by 3 bases, the J end by 0 bases, with 13 bases between. Germline-derived CDR1 and CDR2 are MGHRA and YSYEKL. CDR3 region: CASSHPRSGSTDTQYF. As DNA, the CDR3 is TGCGCCAGCAGCCATCCACGGAGCGGGAGCACAGATACGCAGTATTTT.

The chain uses TRBV4-3 and TRBJ2-7; tentatively, D is TRBD1 or TRBD2 (7 bases each). Germline CDR1 reads LGHNA; CDR2 reads YSLEER. Trimming removed 0 bases at V and 6 bases at J, with 15 bases between. The CDR3 consists of 15 residues. DNA for the CDR3: TGCGCCAGCAGCCAAGATGGCGGCAGGGGGGGCGAGCAGTACTTC. It encodes CASSQDGGRGGEQYF.

For the CDR3, the DNA is TGTGCCAGCAGCTTAGGGACAGGGGTTGAAGGCTACACCTTC. Translating it yields CASSLGTGVEGYTF. This chain links TRBV7-8 with TRBJ1-2, with 9 bases identical to TRBD1. The V gene's germline CDR1 is SGHVS and CDR2 FQNEAQ. CDR3 length: 14 residues. Losses at the gene ends were 1 base for V and 8 bases for J; bases not matched to a gene: 5. Variable domain in full (rest from reference TRBV7-8 and TRBJ1-2): GAGVSQSPRYKVAKRGQDVALRCDPISGHVSLFWYQQALGQGPEFLTYFQNEAQLDKSGLPSDRFFAERPEGSVSTLKIQRTQQEDSAVYLCASSLGTGVEGYTFGSGTRLTVV.

The chain employs TRBV7-9 and TRBJ1-2, with D possibly being TRBD1 (6 bases). The V end was cut by 1 base, the J end by 7 bases, with 13 bases between. CDR3 length: 14 amino acids. Per germline, CDR1 SEHNR and CDR2 FQNEAQ (reference sequence). CDR3 bases: TGTGCCAGCAGCTTAGGGGGGGCTGTCGGTGGCTACACCTTC. Translated: CASSLGGAVGGYTF.

This clone occurred once. The rearrangement links TRBV7-9 to TRBJ1-3; possibly TRBD1 for D (6 bases). Germline CDR1 is SEHNR and CDR2 is FQNEAQ (reference sequence). The CDR3 has 19 residues. V was shortened by 0 bases and J by 1 base, with 19 bases between the two germline ends. This chain's CDR3 is CASSLALKGHPLSGNTIYF. In DNA form, the CDR3 reads TGTGCCAGCAGCTTAGCTCTTAAGGGACACCCGCTTTCTGGAAACACCATATATTTT.

This chain joins TRBV15 and TRBJ2-2; 14 bases fit TRBD2. Germline CDR1 LNHNV, CDR2 YYDKDF (reference sequence). The length of the CDR3 is 19 residues. V shed 0 bases, J shed 7 bases, and the junction held 10 bases outside the gene matches. CDR3 loop: CATSRDGTSGRRVGGELFF. In DNA, the CDR3 is TGTGCCACCAGCAGAGATGGGACTAGCGGGAGAAGGGTGGGCGGGGAGCTGTTTTTT.

The chain recombines TRBV30 with TRBJ1-5; D unclear. Trimming stripped 1 base from V and 0 bases from J, with 10 bases between. The V gene's germline CDR1 is GTSNPN and CDR2 SVGIG (reference sequence). CDR3 length equals 15 residues. DNA for the CDR3: TGTGCCTGGAGTGGCGACGGCCATAGCAATCAGCCCCAGCATTTT. This codes for CAWSGDGHSNQPQHF.

The rearrangement joins TRBV11-1 to TRBJ1-1; D is uncertain. The V end was cut by 5 bases, the J end by 1 base, with 8 bases between. CDR3 length equals 13 residues. CDR1 is SGHAT and CDR2 is FQDESV in the germline V gene (reference sequence). Written as DNA, the CDR3 is TGTGCCAGCAGCCCGCCAGCGAACACTGAAGCTTTCTTT. It yields the protein CASSPPANTEAFF. Variable domain in full (rest from reference TRBV11-1 and TRBJ1-1): EAEVAQSPRYKITEKSQAVAFWCDPISGHATLYWYRQILGQGPELLVQFQDESVVDDSQLPKDRFSAERLKGVDSTLKIQPAELGDSAMYLCASSPPANTEAFFGQGTRLTVV.

The V and J genes are TRBV5-4 and TRBJ2-4; TRBD2 matches 8 bases. The germline V gene has CDR1 SGHNT and CDR2 YYREEE (reference sequence). The CDR3 has 15 amino acids. V lost 6 bases and J lost 3; bases outside the gene matches: 8. The CDR3 sequence: CASTLSGTGKNIQYF. The CDR3 DNA reads as TGTGCCAGCACCCTTAGCGGGACTGGCAAAAACATTCAGTACTTC.

Regarding this clone: This sample also contains other DNA sequences that code for the same CDR3. The V and J genes are TRBV28 and TRBJ1-5; D uncertain. Germline V gene sequence: CDR1 MDHEN, CDR2 SYDVKM. V was clipped by 7 bases and J by 0 bases, with 4 bases between them. This CDR3 comprises 12 residues. CDR3 amino acids: CASKYSNQPQHF. CDR3 bases: TGTGCCAGCAAATATAGCAATCAGCCCCAGCATTTT. Full variable domain (outside the CDR3, taken from reference TRBV28 and TRBJ1-5): DVKVTQSSRYLVKRTGEKVFLECVQDMDHENMFWYRQDPGLGLRLIYFSYDVKMKEKGDIPEGYSVSREKKERFSLILESASTNQTSMYLCASKYSNQPQHFGDGTRLSIL.

The V call is TRBV11-2, the J call TRBJ1-2; D not certain. Trimming left V 2 bases short and J 2 bases short, with 9 bases between. Germline V gene sequence: CDR1 SGHAT, CDR2 FQNNGV. The CDR3 contains 14 residues. CDR3 protein: CASSLLDLNYGYTF. The CDR3 region has the DNA TGTGCCAGCAGCTTACTGGATCTGAACTATGGCTACACCTTC.

This clone appeared once. V usage is TRBV7-2 and J usage is TRBJ2-1; D uncertain. CDR1 and CDR2 from the germline V gene are SGHTA and FQGNSA. The CDR3 covers 14 residues. The V end was cut by 4 bases, the J end by 0 bases, with 7 bases between. The CDR3 loop is CASSSEASYNEQFF. DNA for the CDR3: TGTGCCAGCAGCTCGGAAGCCTCCTACAATGAGCAGTTCTTC. Looking up the rest from reference TRBV7-2 and TRBJ2-1 gives the full variable domain: GAGVSQSPSNKVTEKGKDVELRCDPISGHTALYWYRQSLGQGLEFLIYFQGNSAPDKSGLPSDRFSAERTGGSVSTLTIQRTQQEDSAVYLCASSSEASYNEQFFGPGTRLTVL.

Concerning this clone itself: Other DNA sequences in this specimen translate into the identical CDR3. CDR3: CATSDPGTGLYNNEQFF. The CDR3 coding sequence is TGTGCCACCAGTGATCCCGGGACAGGACTATACAACAATGAGCAGTTCTTC. The rearrangement uses TRBV24-1 and TRBJ2-1; 8 bases match TRBD1. Germline V lookup: CDR1 KGHDR, CDR2 SFDVKD. There are 17 residues in the CDR3. V shed 3 bases and J 5 bases; nucleotides not matched to a gene: 11.

CDR3 loop: CASSQDSYEQYF. In DNA form, the CDR3 reads TGTGCCAGCAGCCAGGACAGCTACGAGCAGTACTTC. The chain employs TRBV5-4 and TRBJ2-7; D might be TRBD1 (6 bases). The CDR3 is 12 residues long. Germline-derived CDR1 and CDR2 are SGHNT and YYREEE (reference sequence). The V gene lost 4 bases and the J gene lost 3 bases, with 8 bases spanning the gap.

The rearrangement joins TRBV29-1 to TRBJ2-7; the match to TRBD1 covers 7 bases. The germline V gene encodes CDR1 SQVTM and CDR2 ANQGSEA. The junction had 7 bases not matched to a gene; V was cut back by 7 bases and J by 4 bases. CDR3 length equals 12 residues. CDR3 region: CSAQGQLYEQYF. The CDR3 bases are TGCAGCGCGCAGGGACAGCTGTACGAGCAGTACTTC.

The rearrangement joins TRBV6-5 to TRBJ2-1; 12 bases line up with TRBD2. The V gene's germline CDR1 is MNHEY and CDR2 SVGAGI. The CDR3 covers 15 residues. Unmatched junction bases numbered 9, after V lost 8 bases and J lost 7 bases. CDR3 DNA sequence: TGTGCCAGCCGGGCTAGCGGGAGGGCCGCGAATGAGCAGTTCTTC. It translates to CASRASGRAANEQFF.

The chain is built from TRBV28 and TRBJ2-1, with D possibly being TRBD1 or TRBD2 (6 bases each). CDR1 MDHEN and CDR2 SYDVKM come from the germline V gene. The CDR3 is 16 amino acids. Trimming took 8 bases from V and 1 from J, leaving 18 bases between them. CDR3 loop: CASREGGRRSYNEQFF. The CDR3 region has the DNA TGTGCCAGCCGGGAAGGGGGGCGGAGATCCTACAATGAGCAGTTCTTC.